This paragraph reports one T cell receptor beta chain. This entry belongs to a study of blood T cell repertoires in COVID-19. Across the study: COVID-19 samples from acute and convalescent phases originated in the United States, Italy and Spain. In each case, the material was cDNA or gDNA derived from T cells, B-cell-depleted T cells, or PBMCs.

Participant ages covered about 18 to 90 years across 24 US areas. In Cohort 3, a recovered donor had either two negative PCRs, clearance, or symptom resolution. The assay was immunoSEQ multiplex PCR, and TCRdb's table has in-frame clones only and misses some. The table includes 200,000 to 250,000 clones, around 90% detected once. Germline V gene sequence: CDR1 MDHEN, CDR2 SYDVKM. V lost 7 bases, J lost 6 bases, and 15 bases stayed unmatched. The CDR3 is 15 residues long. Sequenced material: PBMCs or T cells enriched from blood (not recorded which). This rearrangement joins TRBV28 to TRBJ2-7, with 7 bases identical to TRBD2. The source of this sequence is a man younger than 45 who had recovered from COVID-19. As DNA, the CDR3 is TGTGCCAGCACCACAGAGGGACTATATTCTCCCGAGCAGTACTTC. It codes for CASTTEGLYSPEQYF.